This is a list of T cell receptor beta chains from one sample in a study of T cells in localized non-small cell lung cancer. Here immunoSEQ multiplex PCR was the method, and the copy in TCRdb shows in-frame clones only, minus some. The sample has tens of thousands of clones, roughly 90% seen once. The source material was peripheral blood, sampled before any cancer treatment. The receptors here all came from a female donor older than 55 with stage I squamous cell lung carcinoma. CDR3s include the opening cysteine and the closing phenylalanine or tryptophan. Each record gives: V gene, J gene, CDR3 protein.

>TRBV5-4|TRBJ2-1
CASSATGTIYNEQFF
>TRBV7-2|TRBJ2-4
CASSLRGREENIQYF
>TRBV2|TRBJ1-4
CASSETGNEKLFF
>TRBV18|TRBJ1-5
CASSPNPGEEGSNQPQHF
>TRBV25-1|TRBJ2-1
CASSREYPHNEQFF
>TRBV7-9|TRBJ1-4
CASSLETGALFF
>TRBV6-5|TRBJ1-3
CASSFAGSGNTIYF
>TRBV7-2|TRBJ2-3
CASSLQAGRTDTQYF
>TRBV7-6|TRBJ2-1
CASSLALAQEQFF
>TRBV11-2|TRBJ2-3
CASSRVERDTQYF
>TRBV6-5|TRBJ1-2
CASSDTVYYGYTF
>TRBV6-1|TRBJ2-7
CASSGAGVFYEQYF
>TRBV5-1|TRBJ2-5
CASSPELGQETQYF
>TRBV18|TRBJ2-7
CASSPKAEGVNEQYF
>TRBV11-3|TRBJ2-1
CASSFDGTAEQFF
>TRBV9|TRBJ2-7
CASSVVGWGEQYF
>TRBV6-6|TRBJ1-5
CASSYPQDGQPQHF